Listed below are T cell receptor beta chains from one sample, sequenced in a study of spatial heterogeneity in lung cancer. MiXCR, applied by TCRdb to the 5' RACE reads, yields one record per CDR3 protein. There are roughly 25,000 distinct CDR3 sequences in the sample; around 7% occur only once, and 13% to 15% lies in the top ten. The specimen was PBMCs, collected at surgery. These receptors originate from a male donor with early-stage non-small cell lung cancer. Each CDR3 is given with its conserved first and last residue. Fields, in order: D gene, J gene, V gene, CDR3 protein. A D gene is named only where the DNA matches it firmly.

- TRBJ2-1 TRBV2 CASWGYGEQFF
- TRBJ2-5 TRBV12-3/TRBV12-4 CASSPRDTQETQYF
TRBD1 TRBJ1-1 TRBV5-1 CASSRSQGQENTEAFF
TRBD1 TRBJ1-4 TRBV5-1 CASSLNWATGSEKLFF
- TRBJ1-5 TRBV2 CASSSQAAGQPQHF
- TRBJ1-5 TRBV12-3/TRBV12-4 CASSPTREPQHF
- TRBJ2-6 TRBV23-1 CASSHRGARADGANVLTF
- TRBJ2-7 TRBV7-9 CASGGTASSYEQYF
TRBD1 TRBJ2-1 TRBV27 CASSFLGTGGYNEQFF
TRBD2 TRBJ2-3 TRBV6-1 CASSDSALFGLAGGRPTDTQYF
- TRBJ2-7 TRBV11-3 CANRGAGHYEQYF
- TRBJ2-5 TRBV7-9 CASKEKGSPQETQYF
TRBD1 TRBJ2-5 TRBV11-2 CASSPGQGNGETQYF
TRBD2 TRBJ2-5 TRBV6-5 CASSLAGVRETQYF
- TRBJ2-2 TRBV7-8 CASRYRDIGAGELFF
- TRBJ2-3 TRBV6-1 CASSEHRQRADTQYF
- TRBJ1-6 TRBV12-3/TRBV12-4 CASSLRVPLHF
TRBD2 TRBJ2-1 TRBV20-1 CSGLAGLTNEQFF
- TRBJ2-3 TRBV24-1 CAILPDGTDTQYF
- TRBJ2-2 TRBV7-6 CASSLVGAQTGELFF
- TRBJ2-3 TRBV9 CASSVSRGRDTQYF
- TRBJ2-1 TRBV3-1 CASSRSDEQFF
- TRBJ1-1 TRBV5-1 CASSSIPGAVNTEAFF
- TRBJ2-1 TRBV12-3/TRBV12-4 CASSLSRRSYNEQFF
- TRBJ2-3 TRBV5-6 CASSLRERDTQYF
TRBD2 TRBJ2-7 TRBV6-2/TRBV6-3 CASSYASGTSGYEQYF
TRBD2 TRBJ2-7 TRBV10-3 CAIRWGGGDSYEQYF
- TRBJ1-5 TRBV19 CASSLTHREPQHF
TRBD1 TRBJ1-1 TRBV27 CASSSRTGQVNTEAFF
- TRBJ1-1 TRBV5-1 CASSLLMPATEAFF
- TRBJ1-1 TRBV4-1 CASSQDWSMNTEAFF
- TRBJ2-3 TRBV5-1 CASSLEVDTQYF
TRBD1 TRBJ1-5 TRBV20-1 CSARQGLSNQPQHF
TRBD1 TRBJ1-2 TRBV3-1 CASSLFQWQGDYGYTF
- TRBJ2-3 TRBV3-1 CASASGPLRTDTQYF
TRBD2 TRBJ2-7 TRBV14 CASSHTSGQRGEQYF
- TRBJ2-1 TRBV3-1 CASSQVRSSYNEQFF
- TRBJ2-7 TRBV19 CASSMIPFYEQYF
- TRBJ1-2 TRBV20-1 CSAVFGVPYGYTF
TRBD2 TRBJ2-3 TRBV20-1 CSAGGTSSTDTQYF
- TRBJ1-1 TRBV7-8 CASSLQGTGEAFF
- TRBJ1-6 TRBV20-1 CSAPPHSEYNSPLHF
TRBD2 TRBJ2-5 TRBV20-1 CSALNRLAETQYF
- TRBJ1-1 TRBV6-2/TRBV6-3 CASSYNPRANTEAFF
TRBD2 TRBJ2-1 TRBV5-1 CASGLAGTYNEQFF
- TRBJ2-1 TRBV6-2/TRBV6-3 CASGGGPHLNEQFF
- TRBJ2-3 TRBV29-1 CSVLPGDIDTQYF
- TRBJ1-1 TRBV7-9 CASSFLTGLRNTEAFF
- TRBJ2-5 TRBV2 CASNWSGQETQYF
TRBD1 TRBJ2-1 TRBV28 CASKRDSRHQWSNEQFF
- TRBJ1-2 TRBV10-3 CAISESWTFNSRGYTF
TRBD2 TRBJ2-3 TRBV7-9 CASSILATSTDTQYF
- TRBJ1-1 TRBV18 CASSPPGNTEAFF
- TRBJ1-1 TRBV28 CASRIRGEAFF
TRBD2 TRBJ2-5 TRBV27 CASRLAALGTQYF
- TRBJ2-1 TRBV5-1 CASSPSAVRDEQFF
- TRBJ2-4 TRBV6-5 CASSYSRASPVGAKNIQYF
- TRBJ2-3 TRBV7-2 CASSLTGQDTQYF
- TRBJ1-1 TRBV28 CASIQGGSLRAEAFF
TRBD1 TRBJ1-2 TRBV9 CASSARGQGGSGYTF